The T cell receptor beta chain under discussion was sequenced for a study of neoadjuvant anti-PD-1 for oral cavity cancer. The V and J ends lost 0 bases and 4 bases, in that order; junction bases with no gene match: 9. Per the germline V gene, CDR1 is SGHRS and CDR2 is YFSETQ. This CDR3 spans 16 amino acids. Study-wide results and caveats: TCR analyses covered only a few patients per response group.

The time point denotes: after neoadjuvant nivolumab, at surgical resection. The data were produced by immunoSEQ multiplex PCR, yet TCRdb's version contains in-frame clones alone and is incomplete. Among approximately 13,000 clones listed, around 70% were seen once. There are a few counts of this clone. No antigen is known for it. The sequencing used PBMCs, collected after nivolumab (anti-PD-1) treatment. The clonotype originates from a person aged 35-80 years with oral cavity squamous cell carcinoma. The chain links TRBV5-1 to TRBJ2-7; 8 nucleotides match TRBD1. CDR3 DNA: TGCGCCAGCAGCTTGGCCCCGACAGGGGAGGCGTACGAGCAGTACTTC. Its protein is CASSLAPTGEAYEQYF.